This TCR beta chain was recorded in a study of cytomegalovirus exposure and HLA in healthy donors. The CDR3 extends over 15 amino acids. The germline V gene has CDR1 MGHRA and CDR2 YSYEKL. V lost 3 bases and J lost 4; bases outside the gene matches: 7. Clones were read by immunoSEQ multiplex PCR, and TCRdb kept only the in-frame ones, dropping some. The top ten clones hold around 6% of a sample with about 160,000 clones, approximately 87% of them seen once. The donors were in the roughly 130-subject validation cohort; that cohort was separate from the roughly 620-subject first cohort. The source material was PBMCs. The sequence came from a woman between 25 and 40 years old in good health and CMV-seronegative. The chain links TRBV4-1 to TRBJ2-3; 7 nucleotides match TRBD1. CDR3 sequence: CASSHRQGLADTQYF. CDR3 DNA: TGCGCCAGCAGCCACCGACAGGGTCTTGCAGATACGCAGTATTTT.